The rows below give T cell receptor beta chains drawn from one sample of a study of shared clonotypes between healthy human individuals. The method was immunoSEQ multiplex PCR; TCRdb's version includes in-frame clones alone and lacks a portion of them. Of over 400,000 clones in the sample, approximately 82% were seen once. The sample consisted of PBMCs. Receptor source: a woman in her thirties or forties in good health. Some clones in this sample may be carry-over from other donors' samples. The conserved cysteine and the conserved F or W are not part of the CDR3 here. D genes are given only for firm matches.

J gene | D gene | V gene | CDR3 protein
TRBJ2-1 | - | TRBV7-3 | ASSPQGHSSYNEQF
TRBJ2-6 | TRBD1 | TRBV9 | ASSPRTGNSGANVLT
TRBJ1-2 | - | TRBV28 | ASSLPQDYGYT
TRBJ1-1 | - | TRBV6-5 | ASGNQRNMNTEAF
TRBJ2-5 | - | TRBV2 | ASSSRTGGETQY
TRBJ1-4 | - | TRBV7-2 | ASSLRGTNGFLF
TRBJ2-7 | TRBD2 | TRBV7-9 | ASSSHEREFSYEQY
TRBJ2-2 | - | TRBV5-4 | ASRRGDTGELF
TRBJ1-2 | TRBD1 | TRBV9 | ASSHHRGLGSNYGYT
TRBJ2-5 | - | TRBV27 | ASTPVGGPQY
TRBJ1-2 | TRBD1 | TRBV19 | ASSIDHGTGAYGYT
TRBJ2-5 | - | TRBV7-3 | ASSLNPQETQY
TRBJ2-1 | TRBD2 | TRBV9 | ASSVGAGRSKGQF
TRBJ2-3 | TRBD2 | TRBV7-3 | ASSLAGGPSDAQY
TRBJ2-7 | TRBD1 | TRBV7-9 | ASSSTGTGIYEQY
TRBJ1-2 | - | TRBV7-8 | ASSPIRGETNYGYT
TRBJ1-5 | - | TRBV19 | ASSIGFWGNQPQH
TRBJ2-5 | TRBD2 | TRBV5-6 | ASSLGSGKETQY
TRBJ1-1 | - | TRBV5-5 | ASSFTTGGITEAF
TRBJ1-1 | - | TRBV10-1 | ASRSSRDAEAF
TRBJ2-2 | - | TRBV19 | ASSWTAVTGELF
TRBJ2-2 | - | TRBV10-1 | ASSDRGRGFIGELF
TRBJ2-5 | - | TRBV5-1 | ASSRDTDVSDQY
TRBJ1-1 | TRBD1 | TRBV25-1 | ASSDDPRDRGRTEAF
TRBJ2-7 | - | TRBV11-2 | ASSRDLSSYEQY
TRBJ1-5 | - | TRBV28 | ASSLFSRAGATGNNQPQH
TRBJ2-1 | TRBD1 | TRBV2 | ASIGDSTSTYNEQF
TRBJ2-1 | TRBD2 | TRBV7-9 | ASSRLAGGRVANEQF
TRBJ1-5 | - | TRBV15 | ATSRERDYQPQH
TRBJ1-2 | - | TRBV18 | ASSPVGGADYGYT
TRBJ2-3 | TRBD2 | TRBV5-4 | ASSLAKRGSTDTQY
TRBJ2-7 | TRBD2 | TRBV4-1 | ASSPTSGRGFYEQY
TRBJ1-1 | - | TRBV18 | ASSPLGNTEAF
TRBJ1-1 | - | TRBV7-9 | ASSFAVNTEAF
TRBJ1-4 | TRBD1 | TRBV30 | AWSRDRGEKLF
TRBJ2-1 | - | TRBV15 | ATASGLAPHEQF
TRBJ2-7 | TRBD2 | TRBV28 | ASSESGLAGGAHEQY
TRBJ2-2 | TRBD2 | TRBV27 | ASNFLSGRAVPGELF
TRBJ1-1 | - | TRBV5-1 | ASSLVSMNTEAF
TRBJ1-5 | - | TRBV30 | AWSVGEVNQPQH
TRBJ2-5 | - | TRBV29-1 | SVGPPGQETQY
TRBJ2-5 | - | TRBV7-3 | ASSTGTAETQY
TRBJ1-1 | - | TRBV30 | AWDGAFYTEAF
TRBJ2-1 | - | TRBV6-6 | ATKGVEQF
TRBJ1-1 | - | TRBV7-2 | ASSPISGGNTEAF